This T cell receptor beta chain was obtained from a study of T-cell memory formation after mild COVID-19. Study at large: Largely donor-specific sequence clusters came from a couple of donors. General study findings and limits: The second-wave clones peaking on day 37 were not confirmed as SARS-CoV-2-specific. Mainly in CM and EM were contracting CD4+ clones; CD8+ were in EMRA.

The TCR alpha and TCR beta cDNA libraries, bearing sample barcodes and UMIs, were generated by 5'RACE using constant-segment primers. TCRdb redid the calling of the 5' RACE reads with MiXCR, one entry per CDR3 protein. The sample has approximately 390,000 distinct CDR3 sequences, 16% seen once; the top ten hold around a fifth. This clonotype was seen only a few times. Its antigen is unidentified. Trimming took 2 bases from V and 6 from J; bases not matched to a gene: 11. Germline V gene lookup returns CDR1 MGHRA and CDR2 YSYEKL. This CDR3 is built from 16 residues. The V gene is TRBV4-1, the J gene TRBJ2-3, with 7 bases lining up with TRBD2. The clonotype was recovered from a man aged 18 to 29 who had mild COVID-19 (a few samples of this study predate the infection). Cell type and time point are not known. Sample: PBMCs or a T cell subset sorted from them (not recorded which). The CDR3 here is CASSQTPLGGSDTQYF. CDR3 DNA sequence: TGCGCCAGCAGCCAAACCCCCCTGGGGGGGTCGGATACGCAGTATTTT.